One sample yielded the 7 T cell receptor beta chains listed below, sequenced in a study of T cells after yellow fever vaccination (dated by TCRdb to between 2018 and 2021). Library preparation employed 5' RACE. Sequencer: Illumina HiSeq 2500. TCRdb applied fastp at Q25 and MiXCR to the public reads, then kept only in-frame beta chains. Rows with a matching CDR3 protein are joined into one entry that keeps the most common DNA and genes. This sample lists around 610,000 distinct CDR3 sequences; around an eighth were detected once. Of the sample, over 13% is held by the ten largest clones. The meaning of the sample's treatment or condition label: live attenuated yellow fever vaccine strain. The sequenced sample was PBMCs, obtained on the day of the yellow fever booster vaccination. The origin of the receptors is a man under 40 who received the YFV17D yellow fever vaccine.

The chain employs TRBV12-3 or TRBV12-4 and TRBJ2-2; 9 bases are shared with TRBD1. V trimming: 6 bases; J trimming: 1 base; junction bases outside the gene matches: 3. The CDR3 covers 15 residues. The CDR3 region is CASRWDRVNTGELFF. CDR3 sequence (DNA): TGTGCCAGCAGATGGGACAGGGTGAACACCGGGGAGCTGTTTTTT.

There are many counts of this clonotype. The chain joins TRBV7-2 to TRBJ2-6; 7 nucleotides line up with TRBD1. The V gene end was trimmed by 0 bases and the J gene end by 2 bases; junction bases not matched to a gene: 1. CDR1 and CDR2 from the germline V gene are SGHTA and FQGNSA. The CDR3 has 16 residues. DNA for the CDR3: TGTGCCAGCAGCTTAGCCACAGGGGCTGGGGCCAACGTCCTGACTTTC. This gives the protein CASSLATGAGANVLTF.

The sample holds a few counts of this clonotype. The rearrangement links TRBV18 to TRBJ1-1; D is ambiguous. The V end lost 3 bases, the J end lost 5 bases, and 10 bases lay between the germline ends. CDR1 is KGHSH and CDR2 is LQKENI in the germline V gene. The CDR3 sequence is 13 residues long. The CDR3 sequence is CASSPHRETEAFF. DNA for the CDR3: TGTGCCAGCTCACCTCATCGGGAGACTGAAGCTTTCTTT.

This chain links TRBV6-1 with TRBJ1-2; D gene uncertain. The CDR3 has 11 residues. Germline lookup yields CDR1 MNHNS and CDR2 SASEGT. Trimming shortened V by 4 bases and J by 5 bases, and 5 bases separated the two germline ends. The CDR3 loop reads CASSGPYGYTF. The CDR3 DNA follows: TGTGCCAGCAGTGGACCTTATGGCTACACCTTC.

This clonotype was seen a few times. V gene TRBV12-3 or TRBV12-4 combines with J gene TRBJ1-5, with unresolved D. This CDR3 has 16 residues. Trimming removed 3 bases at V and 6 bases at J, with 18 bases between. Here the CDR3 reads CASSLGQNKILQPQHF. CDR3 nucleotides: TGTGCCAGCAGTTTGGGTCAGAACAAAATCCTTCAGCCCCAGCATTTT.

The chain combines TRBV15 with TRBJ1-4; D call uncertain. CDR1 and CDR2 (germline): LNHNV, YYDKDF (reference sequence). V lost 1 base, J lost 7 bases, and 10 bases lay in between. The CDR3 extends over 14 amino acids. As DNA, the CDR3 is TGTGCCACCAGCAGAGGCTCGGACCGTGAAAAACTGTTTTTT. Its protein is CATSRGSDREKLFF. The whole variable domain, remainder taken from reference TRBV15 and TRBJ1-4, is DAMVIQNPRYQVTQFGKPVTLSCSQTLNHNVMYWYQQKSSQAPKLLFHYYDKDFNNEADTPDNFQSRRPNTSFCFLDIRSPGLGDTAMYLCATSRGSDREKLFFGSGTQLSVL.

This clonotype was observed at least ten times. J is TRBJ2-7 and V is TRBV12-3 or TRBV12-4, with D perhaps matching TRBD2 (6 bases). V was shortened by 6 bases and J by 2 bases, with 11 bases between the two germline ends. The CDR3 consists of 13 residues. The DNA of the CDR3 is TGTGCCAGCAGCTTGGGGGGACCCTACGAGCAGTACTTC. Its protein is CASSLGGPYEQYF.